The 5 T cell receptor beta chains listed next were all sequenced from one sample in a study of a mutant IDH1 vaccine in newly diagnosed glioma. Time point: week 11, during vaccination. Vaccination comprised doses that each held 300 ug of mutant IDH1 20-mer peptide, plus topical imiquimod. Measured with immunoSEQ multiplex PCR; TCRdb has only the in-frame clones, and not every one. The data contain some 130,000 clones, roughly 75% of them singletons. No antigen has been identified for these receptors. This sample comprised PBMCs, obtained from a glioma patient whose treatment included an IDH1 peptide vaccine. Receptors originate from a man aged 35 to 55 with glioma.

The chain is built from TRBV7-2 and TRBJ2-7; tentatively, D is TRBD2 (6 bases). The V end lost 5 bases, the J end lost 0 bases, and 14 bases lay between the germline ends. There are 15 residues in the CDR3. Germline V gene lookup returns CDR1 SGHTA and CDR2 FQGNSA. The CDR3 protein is CASSPGGALSYEQYF. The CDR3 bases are TGTGCCAGCAGCCCCGGAGGGGCTCTCTCCTACGAGCAGTACTTC.

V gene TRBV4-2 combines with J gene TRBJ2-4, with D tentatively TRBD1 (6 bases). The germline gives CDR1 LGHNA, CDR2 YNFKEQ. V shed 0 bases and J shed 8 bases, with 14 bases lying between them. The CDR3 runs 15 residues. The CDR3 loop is CASSQDRQVEDIQYF. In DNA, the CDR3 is TGTGCCAGCAGCCAAGACCGACAGGTGGAAGACATTCAGTACTTC.

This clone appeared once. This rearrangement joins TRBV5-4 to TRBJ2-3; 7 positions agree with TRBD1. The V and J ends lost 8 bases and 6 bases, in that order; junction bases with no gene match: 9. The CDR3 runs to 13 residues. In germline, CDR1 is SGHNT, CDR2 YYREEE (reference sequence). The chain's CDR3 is CASGQVGPDTQYF. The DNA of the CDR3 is TGTGCCAGTGGACAGGTTGGCCCGGATACGCAGTATTTT.

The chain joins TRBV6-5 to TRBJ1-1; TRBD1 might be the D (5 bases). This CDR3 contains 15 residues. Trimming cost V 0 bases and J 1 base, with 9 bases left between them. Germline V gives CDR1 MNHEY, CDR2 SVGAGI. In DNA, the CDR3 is TGTGCCAGCAGTTACTCGGGGCGGGGGAACACTGAAGCTTTCTTT. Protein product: CASSYSGRGNTEAFF.

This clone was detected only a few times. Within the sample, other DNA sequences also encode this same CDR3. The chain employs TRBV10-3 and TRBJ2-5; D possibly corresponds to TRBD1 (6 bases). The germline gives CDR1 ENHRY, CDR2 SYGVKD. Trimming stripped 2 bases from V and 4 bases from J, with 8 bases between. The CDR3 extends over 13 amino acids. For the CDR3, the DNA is TGTGCCATCAGTGAGGAAGGGGGAGAGACCCAGTACTTC. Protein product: CAISEEGGETQYF.